The present TCR beta chain was sequenced within a study of cytomegalovirus exposure and HLA in healthy donors. Notes on the study in general: As a later analysis showed, a missense DCLRE1C variant was linked to trimming of TCR beta V- and J-genes. A few of the chains that were CMV-associated were confirmed in vitro to be specific for CMV antigens. More clonal expansion characterized HLA-associated TCR beta chains than equally common others in a later analysis.

With 60 Vbeta and 13 Jbeta primers, the PCR was carried out. Sequencing was performed with immunoSEQ multiplex PCR; in TCRdb, only in-frame clones are kept and a portion is missing. This sample has 150,000 to 200,000 clones, with more than 75% found just once. The length of the CDR3 is 16 residues. The germline CDR1 and CDR2 sequences are SGHDT and YYEEEE. With 2 bases removed from V and 0 bases from J, the gap between germline ends came to 12 bases. Concerning this clone itself: The target antigen is unknown.

The origin of this receptor is a girl aged 2 to 10 in good health and CMV-seropositive. J is TRBJ2-1 and V is TRBV5-6; D may be TRBD2 (6 bases). The material sequenced was PBMCs. The CDR3 DNA sequence: TGTGCCAGCAGCTTAACTAGCAGTCGCTCCTACAATGAGCAGTTCTTC. It is translated as CASSLTSSRSYNEQFF.